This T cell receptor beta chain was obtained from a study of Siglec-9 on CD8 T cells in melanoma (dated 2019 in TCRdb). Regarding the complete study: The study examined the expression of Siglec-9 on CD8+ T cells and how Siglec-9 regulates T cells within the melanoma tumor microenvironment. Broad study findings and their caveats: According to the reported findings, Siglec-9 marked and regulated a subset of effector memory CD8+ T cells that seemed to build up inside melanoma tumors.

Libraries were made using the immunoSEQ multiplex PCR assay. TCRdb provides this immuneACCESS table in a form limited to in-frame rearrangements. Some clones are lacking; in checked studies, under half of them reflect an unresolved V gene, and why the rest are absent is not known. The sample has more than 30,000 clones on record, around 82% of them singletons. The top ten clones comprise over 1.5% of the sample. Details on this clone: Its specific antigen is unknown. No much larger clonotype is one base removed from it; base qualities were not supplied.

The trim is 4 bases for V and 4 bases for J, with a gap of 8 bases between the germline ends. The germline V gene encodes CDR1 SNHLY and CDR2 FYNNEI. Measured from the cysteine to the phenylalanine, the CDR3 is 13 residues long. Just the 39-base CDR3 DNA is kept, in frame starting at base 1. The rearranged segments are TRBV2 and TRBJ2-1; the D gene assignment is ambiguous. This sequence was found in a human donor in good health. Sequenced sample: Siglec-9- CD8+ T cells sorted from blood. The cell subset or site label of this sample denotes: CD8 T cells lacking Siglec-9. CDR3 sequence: CASSGDLYNEQFF. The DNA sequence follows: TGTGCCAGCAGTGGAGACCTTTACAATGAGCAGTTCTTC.